A single sample is the source of the 29 T cell receptor beta chains below, sequenced in a study of technical replicates of blood from several donors. Produced via immunoSEQ multiplex PCR; TCRdb's table is partial and in-frame only. The profile shows 65,000 to 85,000 clones, 94% of them singletons. Sequences were obtained from T cells isolated from PBMCs. The source is a human donor in good health.

This clone was counted once. The genes are TRBV6-4 and TRBJ1-2, with D possibly being TRBD1 (5 bases). The germline CDR1 and CDR2 sequences are MRHNA and SNTAGT. Deletions cut 2 bases from V and 7 bases from J, with 11 bases between. The CDR3 contains 13 residues. The DNA of the CDR3 is TGTGCCAGCAGTGACCCGGGGGTGGCTGGCTACACCTTC. This translates into CASSDPGVAGYTF.

This chain uses TRBV5-1 with TRBJ2-1; TRBD2 is a possible D gene (6 bases). V lost 7 bases and J lost 4, with 21 bases in between. This CDR3 has 16 amino acids. CDR1 and CDR2 (germline): SGHRS, YFSETQ. The DNA of the CDR3 is TGCGCCAGCCGCCCAAGAATAGCGGAGGTTTACAATGAGCAGTTCTTC. It is translated as CASRPRIAEVYNEQFF.

V usage is TRBV5-1 and J usage is TRBJ2-7; TRBD1 matches at 7 bases. Per germline, CDR1 SGHRS and CDR2 YFSETQ. Trimming cost V 2 bases and J 2 bases; bases outside gene matches: 4. The CDR3 runs to 14 residues. CDR3: CASSFRDRAYEQYF. DNA for the CDR3: TGCGCCAGCAGCTTCCGGGACAGAGCCTACGAGCAGTACTTC.

This clone was observed a handful of times. The chain carries TRBV9 and TRBJ1-1, with D tentatively TRBD1 (5 bases). Germline assignment: CDR1 SGDLS and CDR2 YYNGEE. The CDR3 has 14 residues. Trimming took off 3 bases at V and 3 bases at J, with 12 bases between the two ends. CDR3 bases: TGTGCCAGCAGCGGGCAGGGCGCGGACACTGAAGCTTTCTTT. It specifies CASSGQGADTEAFF.

V and J are TRBV5-6 and TRBJ2-3, with 14 bases that match TRBD2. The CDR3 spans 15 residues. V lost 0 bases, J lost 9 bases, and 3 bases stayed unmatched. Looked up from germline, CDR1 is SGHDT and CDR2 is YYEEEE. The CDR3 loop reads CASSLEGLAGDTQYF. The CDR3 region has the DNA TGTGCCAGCAGCTTGGAGGGACTAGCGGGAGACACGCAGTATTTT.

This clone was seen only once. This chain uses TRBV27 with TRBJ2-6; possibly TRBD1 for D (5 bases). Germline lookup yields CDR1 MNHEY and CDR2 SMNVEV (reference sequence). Trimming removed 5 bases from V and 0 bases from J, with 8 bases in between. The CDR3 sequence is 15 residues long. The CDR3 nucleotides are TGTGCCAGCAGTGAACAGGACTCTGGGGCCAACGTCCTGACTTTC. Protein: CASSEQDSGANVLTF.

The chain has TRBV7-9 and TRBJ2-1, with 9 bases identical to TRBD1. CDR3 size: 15 residues. Germline values: CDR1 SEHNR, CDR2 FQNEAQ (reference sequence). With 3 bases clipped from V and 4 bases from J, the junction kept 4 bases outside the gene matches. The CDR3 sequence: CASSFRQGVYNEQFF. The CDR3 DNA follows: TGTGCCAGCAGCTTTAGACAGGGGGTTTACAATGAGCAGTTCTTC.

V and J are TRBV27 and TRBJ2-1, with 8 bases fitting TRBD2. The ends lost 11 bases at V and 7 bases at J; junction bases unmatched: 7. The CDR3 has 12 residues. Germline V gives CDR1 MNHEY, CDR2 SMNVEV (reference sequence). CDR3 nucleotides: TGTGCCGTCCTTCGCGGGAGGAATGAGCAGTTCTTC. It is translated as CAVLRGRNEQFF.

The chain recombines TRBV6-6 with TRBJ1-1, with TRBD1 matching over 11 bases. The CDR3 loop spans 15 amino acids. CDR1 is MNHNY and CDR2 is SVGAGI in the germline V gene (reference sequence). Trimming removed 6 bases from V and 3 bases from J; junction bases left unmatched: 6. CDR3 nucleotide sequence: TGTGCCAGCAGGGACAGGGGGCTCACCTACACTGAAGCTTTCTTT. It is translated as CASRDRGLTYTEAFF.

The chain uses TRBV2 and TRBJ2-7, with 7 bases that match TRBD2. In germline, CDR1 is SNHLY, CDR2 FYNNEI. V lost 8 bases to trimming and J lost 4 bases; unmatched junction nucleotides: 14. The CDR3 runs 15 residues. CDR3 sequence reads: CASRKETSVTYEQYF. In nucleotides, the CDR3 is TGTGCCAGCCGGAAGGAAACTAGCGTCACATACGAGCAGTACTTC.

This clone has a single count. The rearrangement links TRBV13 to TRBJ2-5, with TRBD1 identical over 10 bases. CDR3 length: 14 residues. Trimming at V came to 5 bases and at J to 5 bases, leaving 5 bases not matched to a gene. Germline V gene sequence: CDR1 PRHDT, CDR2 FYEKMQ (reference sequence). CDR3 amino acids: CASSGQGEGETQYF. The DNA for the CDR3 is TGTGCCAGCAGCGGACAGGGGGAAGGGGAGACCCAGTACTTC.

The chain is built from TRBV6-5 and TRBJ2-7; TRBD2 agrees at 13 bases. Germline V lookup: CDR1 MNHEY, CDR2 SVGAGI. V lost 10 bases, J lost 4 bases, and 7 bases stayed unmatched. The CDR3 sequence is 14 residues long. The CDR3 coding sequence is TGTGCCACCCGTGGGACTAGCGGGATTTACGAGCAGTACTTC. Protein sequence: CATRGTSGIYEQYF.

The rearrangement joins TRBV4-1 to TRBJ2-7, with TRBD2 as a possible D gene (6 bases). The V and J ends lost 3 bases and 2 bases respectively, with 14 bases between them. Germline CDR1 and CDR2: MGHRA and YSYEKL. The CDR3 is made up of 15 amino acids. CDR3 region: CASSQPGRSPYEQYF. In DNA, the CDR3 is TGCGCCAGCAGCCAGCCCGGGAGATCCCCCTACGAGCAGTACTTC.

CDR3 bases: TGTGCCAGCACCCTGACTAGCGGGACCCCCGGGAATGAGCAGTTCTTC. Its translation is CASTLTSGTPGNEQFF. The chain couples TRBV7-8 to TRBJ2-1; 11 bases are a match to TRBD2. Germline trimming cut 7 bases from V and 7 bases from J; bases unmatched to any gene: 12. This CDR3 is built from 16 residues. Germline CDR1 reads SGHVS; CDR2 reads FQNEAQ.

The chain couples TRBV4-1 to TRBJ1-2; no clear D. V lost 1 base, J lost 2 bases, and 8 bases lay in between. The germline gives CDR1 MGHRA, CDR2 YSYEKL. CDR3 length: 14 residues. This CDR3 is CASSQGTRNYGYTF. Written as DNA, the CDR3 is TGCGCCAGCAGCCAAGGTACGAGGAACTATGGCTACACCTTC.

This chain uses TRBV19 with TRBJ2-7; the D gene is possibly TRBD1 (5 bases). V shed 2 bases and J shed 6 bases, with 11 bases lying between them. The germline CDR1 and CDR2 sequences are LNHDA and SQIVND (reference sequence). The CDR3 length is 13 residues. The CDR3, as DNA: TGTGCCAGTAGTATACAGGGTGCTTTCGAGCAGTACTTC. It encodes CASSIQGAFEQYF.

This clone was seen a handful of times. This sequence joins TRBV4-1 and TRBJ1-1; D remains ambiguous. Germline lookup yields CDR1 MGHRA and CDR2 YSYEKL. With 4 bases removed from V and 7 bases from J, the gap between germline ends came to 16 bases. The CDR3 contains 14 residues. The CDR3 region has the DNA TGCGCCAGCAGCCCCCTCATCGAGGGAGGTGAAGCTTTCTTT. Translation: CASSPLIEGGEAFF.

V and J are TRBV2 and TRBJ2-5, with D perhaps TRBD2 (6 bases). V was pared by 8 bases and J by 4 bases, with 14 bases between. This CDR3 comprises 13 residues. In germline, CDR1 is SNHLY, CDR2 FYNNEI. CDR3 coding DNA: TGTGCCAGCCACGAAGTGCGGGGAGAGACCCAGTACTTC. It specifies CASHEVRGETQYF.

This chain uses TRBV4-1 with TRBJ2-2; no firm D call. The CDR3 consists of 17 residues. Trimming took 0 bases from V and 2 from J, leaving 13 bases between them. Germline V CDR1 and CDR2: MGHRA, YSYEKL. CDR3 nucleotides: TGCGCCAGCAGCCAAGATGTTTGGCTCGAAAACACCGGGGAGCTGTTTTTT. The encoded protein is CASSQDVWLENTGELFF.

The chain uses TRBV11-3 and TRBJ2-5, with 11 bases aligning to TRBD1. The V and J ends lost 0 bases and 0 bases, in that order; junction bases with no gene match: 9. The germline gives CDR1 SGHNT, CDR2 YENEEA. The CDR3 is 19 residues long. The CDR3 loop reads CASSLDWTGGAGYQETQYF. The CDR3 nucleotides are TGTGCCAGCAGCTTAGATTGGACAGGGGGCGCAGGGTACCAAGAGACCCAGTACTTC.

The CDR3 spells CASSLSGQSYEQYF. The DNA for the CDR3 is TGCGCCAGCAGCTTGTCTGGACAGTCCTACGAGCAGTACTTC. The J gene is TRBJ2-7, the V gene TRBV5-1; TRBD1 might be the D (6 bases). Germline-derived CDR1 and CDR2 are SGHRS and YFSETQ. This CDR3 contains 14 residues. V lost 1 base and J lost 1, with 9 bases in between.

The CDR3 spells CASSFRRYYEQYF. CDR3 coding DNA: TGTGCCAGCAGCTTTCGTCGGTACTACGAGCAGTACTTC. This chain joins TRBV7-2 and TRBJ2-7; no clear D gene. Trimming stripped 3 bases from V and 3 bases from J, with 9 bases between. The CDR3 length is 13 residues. Germline assignment: CDR1 SGHTA and CDR2 FQGNSA.

V gene TRBV2 combines with J gene TRBJ1-2; D call uncertain. Trimming left V 10 bases short and J 8 bases short, with 5 bases between. From germline, CDR1 is SNHLY and CDR2 FYNNEI. There are 8 residues in the CDR3. In DNA, the CDR3 is TGTGCCACCTACGGCTACACCTTC. Translating it yields CATYGYTF.

In DNA, the CDR3 is TGTGCCAGTAGTCCCCGACAGGGGGCCTACGAGCAGTACTTC. Protein: CASSPRQGAYEQYF. This chain connects TRBV19 to TRBJ2-7; 9 bases line up with TRBD1. The CDR3 spans 14 residues. J was trimmed by 2 bases and V by 5 bases; bases with no gene match: 4. Germline V gives CDR1 LNHDA, CDR2 SQIVND (reference sequence).

This clone was recorded once. The rearrangement links TRBV6-1 to TRBJ1-4, with TRBD1 matching 8 bases. Trimming removed 8 bases from V and 12 bases from J; junction bases left unmatched: 11. Germline V gene data show CDR1 as MNHNS and CDR2 as SASEGT. This CDR3 spans 13 amino acids. The CDR3 region has the DNA TGTGCCAGCCCCGGGACAGGTCAGAGGGAACTGTTTTTT. It specifies CASPGTGQRELFF.

V gene TRBV27 combines with J gene TRBJ1-5, with no clear D. This CDR3 contains 15 residues. Trimming took off 0 bases at V and 4 bases at J, with 10 bases between the two ends. The germline gives CDR1 MNHEY, CDR2 SMNVEV (reference sequence). This CDR3 is CASSLSRWANQPQHF. Here the CDR3 DNA reads TGTGCCAGCAGTTTATCCAGGTGGGCGAATCAGCCCCAGCATTTT.

The count of this clone is one. This sequence joins TRBV10-3 and TRBJ2-7; 9 nucleotides line up with TRBD2. This CDR3 spans 16 amino acids. The germline V gene encodes CDR1 ENHRY and CDR2 SYGVKD. V was pared by 10 bases and J by 5 bases, with 18 bases of the junction left unmatched. In nucleotides, the CDR3 is TGTGCCACCCTCATCCCCCGTAGCGGGAGCCCAAACGAGCAGTACTTC. The encoded protein is CATLIPRSGSPNEQYF.

This clone has just a few counts. The chain employs TRBV27 and TRBJ1-5, with TRBD1 as a possible D gene (6 bases). Trimming took 6 bases from V and 4 from J, leaving 10 bases between them. The CDR3 contains 13 residues. The V gene's germline CDR1 is MNHEY and CDR2 SMNVEV (reference sequence). The CDR3 region has the DNA TGTGCCAGCAGAACAGGGCTAAATCAGCCCCAGCATTTT. As protein: CASRTGLNQPQHF.

This clone came up once. The chain uses TRBV4-2 and TRBJ2-2, with 7 nucleotides matching TRBD1. After removal of 5 bases from V and 7 bases from J, the junction contained 10 bases not matched to a gene. Looked up from germline, CDR1 is LGHNA and CDR2 is YNFKEQ. The CDR3 runs to 15 residues. The CDR3 loop reads CASSYSDREGGELFF. CDR3 coding DNA: TGTGCCAGCAGCTACTCAGACAGGGAAGGCGGGGAGCTGTTTTTT.